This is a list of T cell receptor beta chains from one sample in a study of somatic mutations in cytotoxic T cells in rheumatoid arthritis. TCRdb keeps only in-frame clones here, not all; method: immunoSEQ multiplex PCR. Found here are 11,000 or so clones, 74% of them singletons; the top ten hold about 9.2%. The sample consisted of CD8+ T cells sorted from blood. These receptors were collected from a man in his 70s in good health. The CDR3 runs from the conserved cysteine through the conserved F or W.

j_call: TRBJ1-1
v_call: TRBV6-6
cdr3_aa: CASSYSPQGEDTEAFF

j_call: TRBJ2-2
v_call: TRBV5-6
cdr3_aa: CASSLGGRRYTGELFF

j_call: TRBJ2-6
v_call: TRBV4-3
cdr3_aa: CASSHSLGTGANVLTF

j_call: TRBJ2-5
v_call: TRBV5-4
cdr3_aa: CASSSDMTETQYF

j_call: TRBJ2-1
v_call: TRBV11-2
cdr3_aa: CASGLGRPGTYNEQFF

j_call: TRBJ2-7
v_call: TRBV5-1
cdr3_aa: CASSPQQGVGYEQYF

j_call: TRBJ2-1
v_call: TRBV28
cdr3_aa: CASRPLLAEVEQFF

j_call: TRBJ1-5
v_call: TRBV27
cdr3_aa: CASSPVTGNSNQPQHF

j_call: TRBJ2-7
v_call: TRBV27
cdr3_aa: CASSLGYEQYF

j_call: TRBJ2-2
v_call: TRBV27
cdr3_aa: CASSLSRLAGGPGTGELFF

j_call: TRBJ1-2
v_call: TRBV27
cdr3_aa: CASSIRLGRVNYGYTF

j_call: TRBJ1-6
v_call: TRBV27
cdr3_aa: CASTREGFNSPLHF

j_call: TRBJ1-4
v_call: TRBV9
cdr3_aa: CASSPPGRGRDEKLFF

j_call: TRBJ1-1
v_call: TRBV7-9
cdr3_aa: CASSLAYLNTEAFF

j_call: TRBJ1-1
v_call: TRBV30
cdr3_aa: CAWARRGPYTEAFF

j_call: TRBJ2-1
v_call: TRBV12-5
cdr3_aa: CASGSAREQFF

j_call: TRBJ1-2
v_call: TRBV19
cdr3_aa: CASSTGTGGGGYTF

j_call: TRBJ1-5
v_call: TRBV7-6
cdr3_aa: CASSPGVNSNQPQHF

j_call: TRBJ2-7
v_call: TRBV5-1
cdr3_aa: CASSLATGLSYEQYF

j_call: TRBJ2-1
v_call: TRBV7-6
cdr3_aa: CASSRSGGLPNEQFF

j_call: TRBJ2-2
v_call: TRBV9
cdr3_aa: CASSLPNTGELFF

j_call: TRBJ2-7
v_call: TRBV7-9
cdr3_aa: CASSPAGSEQYF

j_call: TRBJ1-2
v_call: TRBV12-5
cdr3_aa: CASMGEEWGYTF

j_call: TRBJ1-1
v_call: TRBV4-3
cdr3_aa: CASSQDRGNTEAFF

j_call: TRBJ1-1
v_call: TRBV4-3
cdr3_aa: CASSQELGQGNTEAFF

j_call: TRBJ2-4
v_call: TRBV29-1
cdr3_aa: CSVVESNIQYF

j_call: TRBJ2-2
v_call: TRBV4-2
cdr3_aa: CASSQSQTSSGELFF

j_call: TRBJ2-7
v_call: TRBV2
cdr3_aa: CASSEVTGQGAYEQYF

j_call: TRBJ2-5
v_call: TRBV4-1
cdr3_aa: CASSRLAGEETQYF

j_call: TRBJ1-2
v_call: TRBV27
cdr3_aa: CASSRTGELVYYGYTF

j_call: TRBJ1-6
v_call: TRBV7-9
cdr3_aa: CASAPTPHSPLHF

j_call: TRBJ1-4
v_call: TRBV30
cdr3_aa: CAWSVGEKLFF

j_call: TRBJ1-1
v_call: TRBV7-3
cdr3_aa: CASSFGTGGRRTEAFF

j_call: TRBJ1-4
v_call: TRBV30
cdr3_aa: CAWSTRTGEDEKLFF

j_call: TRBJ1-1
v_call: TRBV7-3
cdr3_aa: CASSLTNRGNTEAFF

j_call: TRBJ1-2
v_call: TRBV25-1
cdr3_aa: CASSAPDYGYTF

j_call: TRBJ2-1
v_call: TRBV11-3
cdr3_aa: CASSFTSGGRGNEQFF

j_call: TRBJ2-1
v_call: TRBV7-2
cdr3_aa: CASSLKLVSYNEQFF

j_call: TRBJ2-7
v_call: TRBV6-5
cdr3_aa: CASSSGPYILEQYF

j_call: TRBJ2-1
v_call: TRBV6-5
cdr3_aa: CASRHQDGSYNEQFF

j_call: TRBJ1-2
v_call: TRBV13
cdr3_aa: CASSTGGEGYGYTF

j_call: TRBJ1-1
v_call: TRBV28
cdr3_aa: CASSLVRASEAFF

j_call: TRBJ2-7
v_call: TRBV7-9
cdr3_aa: CASSLEVYEQYF

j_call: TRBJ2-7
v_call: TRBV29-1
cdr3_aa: CSVVDRVSYEQYF

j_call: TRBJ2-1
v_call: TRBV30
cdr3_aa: CAWGIAGAPNEQFF

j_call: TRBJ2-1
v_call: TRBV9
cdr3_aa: CASSVGELYNEQFF

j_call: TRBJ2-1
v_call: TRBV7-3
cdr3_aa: CASSSLGGGGDEQFF

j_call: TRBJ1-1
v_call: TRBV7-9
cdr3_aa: CASSFTGTEAFF

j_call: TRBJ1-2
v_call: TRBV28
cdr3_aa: CASHTEATGYTF

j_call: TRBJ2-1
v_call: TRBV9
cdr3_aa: CASNRGSSYNEQFF

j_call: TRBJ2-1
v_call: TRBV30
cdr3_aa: CACNLNEQFF

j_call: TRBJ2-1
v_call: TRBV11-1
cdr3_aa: CASSPGGSEQFF